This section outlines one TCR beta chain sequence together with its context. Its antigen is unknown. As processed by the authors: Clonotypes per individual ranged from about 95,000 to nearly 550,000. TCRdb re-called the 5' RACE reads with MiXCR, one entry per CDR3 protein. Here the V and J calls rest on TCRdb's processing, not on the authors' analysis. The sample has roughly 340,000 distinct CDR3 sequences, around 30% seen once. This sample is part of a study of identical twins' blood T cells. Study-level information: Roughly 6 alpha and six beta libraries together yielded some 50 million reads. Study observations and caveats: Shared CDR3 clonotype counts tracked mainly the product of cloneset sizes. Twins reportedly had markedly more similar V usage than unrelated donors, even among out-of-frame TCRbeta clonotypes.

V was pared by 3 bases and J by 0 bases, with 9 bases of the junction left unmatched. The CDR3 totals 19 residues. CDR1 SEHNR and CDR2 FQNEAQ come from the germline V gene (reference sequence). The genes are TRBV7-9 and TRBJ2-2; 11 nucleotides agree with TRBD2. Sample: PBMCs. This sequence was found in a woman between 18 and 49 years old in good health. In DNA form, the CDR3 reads TGTGCCAGCAGCTTTAGGAGACTAGCGGGGCTAACGAACACCGGGGAGCTGTTTTTT. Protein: CASSFRRLAGLTNTGELFF.